The 27 T cell receptor beta chains presented below share a single source sample, sequenced in a study of blood T cell repertoires in COVID-19. Generated by immunoSEQ multiplex PCR, the TCRdb table keeps only in-frame clones and is missing some. The sample carries around 190,000 clones, approximately 80% recorded once. The sequenced sample consisted of peripheral blood. The receptors shown here come from a woman between 50 and 59 years old with active or convalescent COVID-19.

This chain uses TRBV2 with TRBJ1-6, with D maybe TRBD1 (5 bases). Germline CDR1 reads SNHLY; CDR2 reads FYNNEI. CDR3 size: 13 residues. V lost 7 bases and J lost 7, with 11 bases in between. CDR3 protein: CASTRVVNSPLHF. CDR3 sequence (DNA): TGTGCCAGCACCAGGGTGGTGAATTCACCCCTCCACTTT.

In this sample, this clone turned up once. V is TRBV6-2 or TRBV6-3 and J is TRBJ2-5, with D tentatively TRBD2 (8 bases). Germline V gene sequence: CDR1 MNHEY, CDR2 SVGEGT. The germline V and J ends were trimmed by 5 bases and 5 bases, with 21 bases remaining between them. This CDR3 is 16 amino acids long. This CDR3 reads CASSGPLSGGQETQYF. The CDR3 DNA reads TGTGCCAGCAGTGGCCCCCTAAGCGGGGGACAGGAGACCCAGTACTTC.

The chain recombines TRBV7-8 with TRBJ1-5, with D possibly matching TRBD1 (6 bases). The germline V gene has CDR1 SGHVS and CDR2 FQNEAQ. CDR3 size: 16 residues. V lost 5 bases to trimming and J lost 3 bases, with 17 bases between them. The CDR3 spells CASSRGGVRANQPQHF. In DNA, the CDR3 is TGTGCCAGCAGCCGAGGGGGGGTAAGGGCCAATCAGCCCCAGCATTTT.

The rearrangement joins TRBV29-1 to TRBJ1-2, with 10 bases matching TRBD1. Germline-derived CDR1 and CDR2 are SQVTM and ANQGSEA. J was trimmed by 0 bases and V by 4 bases; bases with no gene match: 2. The CDR3 totals 14 residues. The CDR3 here is CSVGDRGSNYGYTF. CDR3 nucleotides: TGCAGCGTTGGGGACAGGGGTTCTAACTATGGCTACACCTTC.

This clone was found a few times. V usage is TRBV2 and J usage is TRBJ2-3, with 13 bases lining up with TRBD2. CDR3 length: 15 amino acids. Germline CDR1 is SNHLY and CDR2 is FYNNEI. The junction had 8 bases not matched to a gene; V was cut back by 6 bases and J by 8 bases. The CDR3 DNA is TGTGCCAGCAGGACAACTAGCGGGGGGGCGAGTACGCAGTATTTT. It translates to CASRTTSGGASTQYF.

This chain joins TRBV5-8 and TRBJ2-7; 9 bases match TRBD2. CDR3 length: 16 residues. The junction had 7 bases not matched to a gene; V was cut back by 3 bases and J by 0 bases. Germline V gives CDR1 SGHTS, CDR2 YDEGEE. This chain's CDR3 is CASSSPLAGNSYEQYF. CDR3 nucleotides: TGTGCCAGCAGCTCGCCCCTAGCGGGGAACTCCTACGAGCAGTACTTC.

The rearrangement links TRBV19 to TRBJ1-6; D gene ambiguous. Trimming cost V 5 bases and J 7 bases, with 15 bases left between them. The CDR3 contains 15 residues. Germline lookup yields CDR1 LNHDA and CDR2 SQIVND (reference sequence). This CDR3 reads CASSLLPGRNSPLHF. CDR3 DNA: TGTGCCAGTAGTCTCCTCCCAGGCAGGAATTCACCCCTCCACTTT.

This clone was seen a handful of times. This sample also contains other DNA sequences that code for the same CDR3. The chain carries TRBV12-3 or TRBV12-4 and TRBJ2-7; D may be TRBD1 (6 bases). CDR3 length equals 13 residues. The V gene lost 3 bases and the J gene lost 3 bases, with 9 bases spanning the gap. CDR3 DNA sequence: TGTGCCAGCAGTTTGGGGGCCTACTACGAGCAGTACTTC. Translation: CASSLGAYYEQYF.

This rearrangement joins TRBV18 to TRBJ2-7, with D perhaps TRBD2 (7 bases). The CDR3 has 15 residues. The V and J ends lost 3 bases and 1 base respectively, with 13 bases between them. The germline CDR1 and CDR2 sequences are KGHSH and LQKENI. The CDR3 here is CASSPRGAVSYEQYF. For the CDR3, the DNA is TGTGCCAGCTCACCCCGGGGGGCAGTTTCCTACGAGCAGTACTTC.

The rearrangement joins TRBV28 to TRBJ1-5; D is uncertain. V lost 4 bases and J 0 bases, leaving 13 bases between the germline ends. This CDR3 contains 16 residues. Per germline, CDR1 MDHEN and CDR2 SYDVKM. In DNA, the CDR3 is TGTGCCAGCAGTTCCTCCTCCCGGGGTAGCAATCAGCCCCAGCATTTT. As protein: CASSSSSRGSNQPQHF.

The CDR3 region is CASSLSVLRGEQYF. The CDR3 bases are TGTGCCAGCAGTTTATCTGTTTTAAGGGGCGAGCAGTACTTC. The V gene is TRBV28, the J gene TRBJ2-7; D may be TRBD1 (5 bases). There are 14 residues in the CDR3. Germline V CDR1 and CDR2: MDHEN, SYDVKM. Trimming shortened V by 1 base and J by 6 bases, and 13 bases separated the two germline ends.

V usage is TRBV19 and J usage is TRBJ2-1; 9 nucleotides line up with TRBD2. Germline V gives CDR1 LNHDA, CDR2 SQIVND (reference sequence). The CDR3 has 15 residues. V shed 3 bases, J shed 6 bases, and the junction held 6 bases outside the gene matches. The CDR3 reads CASSIMVAGANEQFF. CDR3 nucleotides: TGTGCCAGTAGTATCATGGTAGCGGGAGCCAATGAGCAGTTCTTC.

Comment on this clone: The same CDR3 arises from other DNA sequences in this sample as well. This sequence joins TRBV5-1 and TRBJ1-2; 8 bases align to TRBD1. Germline CDR1 reads SGHRS; CDR2 reads YFSETQ. The V gene end was trimmed by 0 bases and the J gene end by 2 bases; junction bases not matched to a gene: 0. The length of the CDR3 is 14 residues. As DNA, the CDR3 is TGCGCCAGCAGCTTGGGACAGGGGAACTATGGCTACACCTTC. Residues: CASSLGQGNYGYTF.

This chain connects TRBV5-5 to TRBJ1-4, with TRBD1 matching 7 bases. Losses at the gene ends were 4 bases for V and 7 bases for J; bases not matched to a gene: 10. The germline V gene encodes CDR1 SGHKS and CDR2 YYEKEE (reference sequence). CDR3 length: 15 amino acids. Written as DNA, the CDR3 is TGTGCCAGCAGCCAAGGTGACAGGGCGGGTGAAAAACTGTTTTTT. This sequence encodes CASSQGDRAGEKLFF.

The chain has TRBV2 and TRBJ1-5; perhaps TRBD1 as D (6 bases). The CDR3 has 15 residues. Trimming removed 4 bases at V and 2 bases at J, with 12 bases between. Germline V gives CDR1 SNHLY, CDR2 FYNNEI. This CDR3 is CASSAQGNGNQPQHF. The CDR3 coding sequence is TGTGCCAGCAGTGCACAGGGAAATGGCAATCAGCCCCAGCATTTT. Full variable domain (outside the CDR3, taken from reference TRBV2 and TRBJ1-5): EPEVTQTPSHQVTQMGQEVILRCVPISNHLYFYWYRQILGQKVEFLVSFYNNEISEKSEIFDDQFSVERPDGSNFTLKIRSTKLEDSAMYFCASSAQGNGNQPQHFGDGTRLSIL.

The chain combines TRBV6-2 or TRBV6-3 with TRBJ1-6, with D uncertain. The CDR3 spans 14 residues. Germline values: CDR1 MNHEY, CDR2 SVGEGT. Trimming left V 5 bases short and J 7 bases short, with 12 bases between. The DNA for the CDR3 is TGTGCCAGCAGTAAACGAGTGGAGAATTCACCCCTCCACTTT. Its translation: CASSKRVENSPLHF.

The CDR3 coding sequence is TGTGCCAGCTCACCTGGCGGGAGGGCCACCGTGGCCAATGAGCAGTTCTTC. Protein sequence: CASSPGGRATVANEQFF. The chain is built from TRBV18 and TRBJ2-1; TRBD2 matches at 9 bases. CDR3 size: 17 residues. V lost 3 bases, J lost 6 bases, and 12 bases stayed unmatched. CDR1 and CDR2 (germline): KGHSH, LQKENI.

This chain connects TRBV6-5 to TRBJ1-4; 7 bases are shared with TRBD1. The CDR3 spans 15 residues. Germline values: CDR1 MNHEY, CDR2 SVGAGI. V shed 6 bases, J shed 5 bases, and the junction held 9 bases outside the gene matches. The CDR3: CASSRQGQGNEKLFF. The DNA for the CDR3 is TGTGCCAGCAGCCGACAGGGCCAGGGAAATGAAAAACTGTTTTTT.

This chain connects TRBV7-6 to TRBJ1-3; perhaps TRBD1 as D (5 bases). V shed 5 bases and J shed 4 bases, with 18 bases lying between them. The CDR3 covers 16 residues. Per germline, CDR1 SGHVS and CDR2 FNYEAQ. In nucleotides, the CDR3 is TGTGCCAGCAGCCGCCCGGACACTCCGAGGGGAAACACCATATATTTT. It yields the protein CASSRPDTPRGNTIYF.

The chain uses TRBV7-2 and TRBJ1-4; D ambiguous. Germline V gene lookup returns CDR1 SGHTA and CDR2 FQGNSA. This CDR3 region has 14 residues. V was shortened by 2 bases and J by 7 bases, with 11 bases between the two germline ends. CDR3 amino acids: CASSLTTEGEKLFF. Here the CDR3 DNA reads TGTGCCAGCAGCTTAACCACGGAGGGTGAAAAACTGTTTTTT.

The V call is TRBV5-1, the J call TRBJ1-3; D perhaps matches TRBD1 (5 bases). Trimming shortened V by 4 bases and J by 2 bases, and 13 bases separated the two germline ends. The CDR3 runs to 15 residues. CDR1 and CDR2 from the germline V gene are SGHRS and YFSETQ. DNA of the CDR3: TGCGCCAGCAGCCCGGACATCCGGACTGGAAACACCATATATTTT. Translated: CASSPDIRTGNTIYF.

Only a few counts were recorded for this clone. The chain joins TRBV6-5 to TRBJ1-5; 7 bases agree with TRBD1. CDR1 MNHEY and CDR2 SVGAGI come from the germline V gene. This CDR3 spans 14 amino acids. Trimming removed 8 bases from V and 2 bases from J; junction bases left unmatched: 6. This CDR3 reads CASGGTARNQPQHF. The CDR3 DNA reads TGTGCCAGCGGCGGGACAGCACGCAATCAGCCCCAGCATTTT.

This clone was seen only a few times. The genes are TRBV3-1 (or the pseudogene TRBV3-2) and TRBJ1-4; D remains unclear. This CDR3 has 14 residues. Germline V lookup: CDR1 LGHDT, CDR2 YNNKEL (reference sequence). Trimming pared 2 bases from V and 8 bases from J, leaving 12 bases between. The CDR3 DNA reads TGTGCCAGCAGCCAACGACTTGGGAGGGAAAAACTGTTTTTT. Translation: CASSQRLGREKLFF.

V usage is TRBV15 and J usage is TRBJ1-1, with D uncertain. From germline, CDR1 is LNHNV and CDR2 YYDKDF (reference sequence). The CDR3 is 19 residues long. The V end lost 8 bases, the J end lost 2 bases, and 30 bases lay between the germline ends. The chain's CDR3 is CATASRGRIGRDPNTEAFF. The CDR3 DNA reads TGTGCCACCGCCAGCAGAGGGAGGATAGGAAGGGATCCTAACACTGAAGCTTTCTTT.

This chain links TRBV7-6 with TRBJ2-2; tentative D call: TRBD1 (6 bases). The CDR3 extends over 10 amino acids. Germline V lookup: CDR1 SGHVS, CDR2 FNYEAQ. CDR3 nucleotides: TGTGCTTCAGGGGCCGGGGAGCTGTTTTTT. This gives the protein CASGAGELFF.

The chain employs TRBV28 and TRBJ1-1, with D perhaps matching TRBD1 (6 bases). V lost 1 base to trimming and J lost 8 bases, with 11 bases between them. CDR1 is MDHEN and CDR2 is SYDVKM in the germline V gene. This CDR3 has 13 residues. The CDR3 loop is CASSLSGGAEAFF. In DNA form, the CDR3 reads TGTGCCAGCAGTTTATCGGGGGGCGCGGAAGCTTTCTTT.

This clone turned up a few times. This chain links TRBV9 with TRBJ1-1; D not resolved. In germline, CDR1 is SGDLS, CDR2 YYNGEE. The V end was cut by 3 bases, the J end by 3 bases, with 3 bases between. The CDR3 loop spans 11 amino acids. The CDR3 DNA reads as TGTGCCAGCAGCGGCGACACTGAAGCTTTCTTT. Amino acids: CASSGDTEAFF.